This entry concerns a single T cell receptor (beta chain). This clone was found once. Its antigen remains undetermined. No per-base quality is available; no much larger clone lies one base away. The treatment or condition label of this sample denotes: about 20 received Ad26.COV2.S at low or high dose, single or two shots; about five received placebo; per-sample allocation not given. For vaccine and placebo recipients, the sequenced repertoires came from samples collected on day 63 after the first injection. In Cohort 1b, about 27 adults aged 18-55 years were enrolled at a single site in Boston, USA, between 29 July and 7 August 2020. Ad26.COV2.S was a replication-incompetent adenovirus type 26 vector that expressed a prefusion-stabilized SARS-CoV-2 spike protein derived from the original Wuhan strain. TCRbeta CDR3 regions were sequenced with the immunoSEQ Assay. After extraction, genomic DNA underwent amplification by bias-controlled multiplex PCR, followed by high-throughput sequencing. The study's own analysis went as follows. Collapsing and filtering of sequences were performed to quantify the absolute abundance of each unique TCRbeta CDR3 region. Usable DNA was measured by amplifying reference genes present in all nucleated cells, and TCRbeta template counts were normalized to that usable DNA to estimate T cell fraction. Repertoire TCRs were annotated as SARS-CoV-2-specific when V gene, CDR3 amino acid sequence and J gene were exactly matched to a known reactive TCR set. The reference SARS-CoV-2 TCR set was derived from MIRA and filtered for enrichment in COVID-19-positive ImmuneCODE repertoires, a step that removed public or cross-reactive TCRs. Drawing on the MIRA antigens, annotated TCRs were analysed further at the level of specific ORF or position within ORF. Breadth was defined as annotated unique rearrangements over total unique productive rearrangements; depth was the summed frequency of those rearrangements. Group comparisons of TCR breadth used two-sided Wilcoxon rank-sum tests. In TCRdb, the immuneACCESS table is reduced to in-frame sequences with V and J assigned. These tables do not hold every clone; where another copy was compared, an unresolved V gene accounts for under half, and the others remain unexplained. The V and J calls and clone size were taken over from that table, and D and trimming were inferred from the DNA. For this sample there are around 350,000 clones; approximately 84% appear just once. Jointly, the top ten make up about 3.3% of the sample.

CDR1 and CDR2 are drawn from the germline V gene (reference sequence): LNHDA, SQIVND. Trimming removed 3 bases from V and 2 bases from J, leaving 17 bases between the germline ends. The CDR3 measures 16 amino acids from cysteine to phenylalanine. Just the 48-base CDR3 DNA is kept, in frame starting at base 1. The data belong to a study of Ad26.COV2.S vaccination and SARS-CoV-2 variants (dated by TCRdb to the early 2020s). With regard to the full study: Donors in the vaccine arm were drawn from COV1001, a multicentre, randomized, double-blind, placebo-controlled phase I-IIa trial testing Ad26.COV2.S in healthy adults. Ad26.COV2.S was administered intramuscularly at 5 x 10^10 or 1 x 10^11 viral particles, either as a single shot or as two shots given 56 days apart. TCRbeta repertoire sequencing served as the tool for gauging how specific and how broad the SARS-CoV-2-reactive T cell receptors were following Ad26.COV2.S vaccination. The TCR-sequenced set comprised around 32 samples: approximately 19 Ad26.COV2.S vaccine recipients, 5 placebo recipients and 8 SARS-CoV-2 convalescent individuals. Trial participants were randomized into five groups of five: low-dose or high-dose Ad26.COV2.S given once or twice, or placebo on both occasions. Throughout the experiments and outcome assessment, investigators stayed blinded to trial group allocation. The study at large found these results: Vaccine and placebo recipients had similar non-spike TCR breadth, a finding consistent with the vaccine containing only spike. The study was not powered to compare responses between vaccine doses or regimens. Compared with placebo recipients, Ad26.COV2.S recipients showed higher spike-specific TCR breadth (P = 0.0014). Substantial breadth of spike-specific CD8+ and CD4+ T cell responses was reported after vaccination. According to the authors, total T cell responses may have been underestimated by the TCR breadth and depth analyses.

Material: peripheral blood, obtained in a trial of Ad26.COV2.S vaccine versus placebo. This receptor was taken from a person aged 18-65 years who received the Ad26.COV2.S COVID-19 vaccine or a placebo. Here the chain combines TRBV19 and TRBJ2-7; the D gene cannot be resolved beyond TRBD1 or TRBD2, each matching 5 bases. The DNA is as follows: TGTGCCAGTAGTATGGGGCAGGGAGTCCCACCCTACGAGCAGTACTTC. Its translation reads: CASSMGQGVPPYEQYF.